Listed below are T cell receptor beta chains from one sample, sequenced in a study of OX40 agonist ivuxolimab in advanced cancers. Measured with immunoSEQ multiplex PCR; TCRdb has only the in-frame clones, and not every one. This table holds 60,000 or so clones, around 86% found once. Sequencing used CD4+ or CD8+ T cells sorted from blood, obtained in a trial of the OX40 agonist ivuxolimab. Receptors were obtained from an adult with an advanced solid tumor such as melanoma, head and neck, liver or kidney cancer. Each CDR3 is given with its conserved first and last residue. D genes are given only for firm matches. Size is stated for part of the rows, as once, few or many counts, or as a class when the clone is expanded.

d_gene	abundance	v_gene	j_gene	CDR3aa	CDR3nt
NA	NA	TRBV7-2	TRBJ1-2	CASSPSGFGIYGYTF	TGTGCCAGCAGCCCCTCAGGGTTCGGAATATATGGCTACACCTTC
TRBD1	NA	TRBV6-5	TRBJ1-4	CASSYGTGGNGEKLFF	TGTGCCAGCAGTTACGGGACAGGGGGCAACGGTGAAAAACTGTTTTTT
NA	few	TRBV19	TRBJ1-1	CASRDILGTEAFF	TGTGCCAGTCGAGACATCCTGGGGACTGAAGCTTTCTTT
NA	NA	TRBV9	TRBJ1-3	CASSVGDLGGNTIYF	TGTGCCAGCAGCGTAGGAGACCTTGGGGGAAACACCATATATTTT
NA	NA	TRBV5-1	TRBJ1-1	CASSLSGQNTEAFF	TGCGCCAGCAGCTTGAGTGGGCAGAACACTGAAGCTTTCTTT
TRBD2	NA	TRBV6-1	TRBJ2-3	CASSETATSGGSTQYF	TGTGCCAGCAGTGAAACGGCGACTAGCGGGGGGTCAACGCAGTATTTT
TRBD2	NA	TRBV9	TRBJ2-1	CASSTTSGGVNEQFF	TGTGCCAGCAGCACCACTAGCGGGGGGGTCAACGAGCAGTTCTTC
TRBD2	NA	TRBV27	TRBJ2-2	CASSSRLAGVVGNTGELFF	TGTGCCAGCAGTTCCCGACTAGCGGGTGTAGTGGGGAATACCGGGGAGCTGTTTTTT
NA	NA	TRBV5-1	TRBJ1-6	CASSQSHNNYNSPLHF	TGCGCCAGCAGCCAAAGTCATAACAACTATAATTCACCCCTCCACTTT
TRBD2	NA	TRBV11-2	TRBJ2-1	CASSLEASGSYNEQFF	TGTGCCAGCAGCTTAGAGGCTAGCGGTTCCTACAATGAGCAGTTCTTC
TRBD2	NA	TRBV7-2	TRBJ2-3	CASGLAGPDTQYF	TGTGCCAGCGGACTAGCGGGGCCTGATACGCAGTATTTT
TRBD2	NA	TRBV6-1	TRBJ2-3	CASSEVIPGLALTDTQYF	TGTGCCAGCAGTGAAGTGATACCGGGACTAGCCTTGACAGATACGCAGTATTTT
TRBD1	NA	TRBV19	TRBJ1-5	CASSTTGGNQPQHF	TGTGCCAGTAGTACGACAGGGGGCAATCAGCCCCAGCATTTT
NA	NA	TRBV9	TRBJ2-1	CASTPHENNNEQFF	TGTGCCAGCACCCCCCACGAGAACAACAATGAGCAGTTCTTC
NA	NA	TRBV7-3	TRBJ1-6	CASSLLVSNSPLHF	TGTGCCAGCAGCTTATTGGTCTCAAATTCACCCCTCCACTTT
NA	NA	TRBV19	TRBJ1-2	CASSILRGDYGYTF	TGTGCCAGTAGTATTCTTCGGGGGGACTATGGCTACACCTTC
NA	NA	TRBV20-1	TRBJ2-7	CSAGGYEQYF	TGCAGTGCAGGGGGCTACGAGCAGTACTTC
TRBD2	NA	TRBV5-1	TRBJ2-3	CASSSRGGRTDTQYF	TGCGCCAGCAGCTCGCGGGGGGGCCGCACAGATACGCAGTATTTT
NA	NA	TRBV11-1	TRBJ1-4	CASSLGGPGEKLFF	TGTGCCAGCAGCTTAGGAGGCCCGGGTGAAAAACTGTTTTTT
NA	NA	TRBV30	TRBJ1-1	CALFREFRIEAFF	TGTGCCTTATTCAGGGAATTTAGGATTGAAGCTTTCTTT